Listed below are T cell receptor beta chains from one sample, sequenced in a study of blood T cell repertoires in COVID-19. Only in-frame clones appear in the TCRdb table, and some are missing; sequencing was by immunoSEQ multiplex PCR. The repertoire holds about 170,000 clones, just under 85% seen once, with 6.5% to 9.5% in the top ten. The sequenced sample was peripheral blood. These receptors all come from a woman older than 75 with COVID-19, enrolled during active disease. Each CDR3 is given with its conserved first and last residue. The D gene is left open where the match is weak. Expanded clones are given a class, and other clones once, few, many or no size at all.

CDR3aa	CDR3nt	v_gene	j_gene	abundance	d_gene
CASSPLTGELFF	TGTGCCAGCAGCCCCCTAACCGGGGAGCTGTTTTTT	TRBV9	TRBJ2-2	NA	NA
CASSSDRGTVDGYTF	TGCGCCAGCAGCTCGGACAGGGGTACCGTCGATGGCTACACCTTC	TRBV5-1	TRBJ1-2	NA	TRBD1
CASARGGSSNQPQHF	TGTGCTAGTGCCCGGGGGGGATCTAGCAATCAGCCCCAGCATTTT	TRBV12-5	TRBJ1-5	NA	NA
CASRDGRTGPSSTDTQYF	TGTGCCAGCAGGGATGGTCGGACAGGACCCTCGAGTACAGATACGCAGTATTTT	TRBV2	TRBJ2-3	NA	TRBD1
CASRGLAGSSYEQYF	TGTGCCAGCAGGGGACTAGCGGGGAGCTCCTACGAGCAGTACTTC	TRBV6-5	TRBJ2-7	NA	TRBD2
CASSLGTHSGNTIYF	TGCGCCAGCAGCCTCGGGACACACTCTGGAAACACCATATATTTT	TRBV5-1	TRBJ1-3	once	NA
CASSSAGQNTEAFF	TGTGCCAGCAGCTCAGCGGGACAGAACACTGAAGCTTTCTTT	TRBV9	TRBJ1-1	NA	NA
CASSQVDSAGELFF	TGTGCCAGCAGCCAAGTCGACTCGGCCGGGGAGCTGTTTTTT	TRBV3-1/TRBV3-2	TRBJ2-2	NA	NA
CASSLEGHEQFF	TGCGCCAGCAGCTTGGAGGGGCATGAGCAGTTCTTC	TRBV5-1	TRBJ2-1	NA	NA
CASRVAGGAETQYF	TGTGCCAGCAGGGTAGCGGGAGGGGCAGAGACCCAGTACTTC	TRBV6-5	TRBJ2-5	NA	TRBD2
CASSREQAYEQYF	TGTGCCAGCAGCCGCGAGCAAGCCTACGAGCAGTACTTC	TRBV4-2	TRBJ2-7	NA	NA
CASSGPPGSNEKLFF	TGTGCCAGCAGCGGGCCCCCGGGGTCTAATGAAAAACTGTTTTTT	TRBV9	TRBJ1-4	NA	NA
CAIGTGTGNTGELFF	TGTGCCATCGGGACAGGGACGGGGAACACCGGGGAGCTGTTTTTT	TRBV10-3	TRBJ2-2	once	TRBD1
CASRPNRDRGRGYTF	TGCGCCAGCAGACCGAACCGGGACAGGGGGAGAGGCTACACCTTC	TRBV5-1	TRBJ1-2	NA	TRBD1
CASSVGSTGNGYTF	TGTGCCAGCAGCGTAGGTAGTACAGGGAACGGCTACACCTTC	TRBV9	TRBJ1-2	NA	NA
CASSNPGQRVHEQYF	TGTGCCAGTAGTAACCCCGGACAGAGGGTCCACGAGCAGTACTTC	TRBV19	TRBJ2-7	NA	NA
CASSLGGAAYEQYF	TGTGCCAGCAGCTTAGGGGGAGCGGCCTACGAGCAGTACTTC	TRBV7-2	TRBJ2-7	NA	NA
CASSLGGTGNTIYF	TGTGCCAGCAGCTTGGGAGGGACTGGAAACACCATATATTTT	TRBV5-8	TRBJ1-3	NA	NA
CASSGSVSGNTIYF	TGTGCCAGCAGTGGATCAGTTTCTGGAAACACCATATATTTT	TRBV2	TRBJ1-3	few	NA
CASSVSTSGYEQYF	TGTGCCAGCAGCGTATCAACTAGCGGCTACGAGCAGTACTTC	TRBV9	TRBJ2-7	NA	TRBD2
CSVTGARSGLREQFF	TGCAGCGTTACCGGGGCCCGCAGCGGGCTACGTGAGCAGTTCTTC	TRBV29-1	TRBJ2-1	NA	NA
CASSLLGGVGTDTQYF	TGTGCCAGCAGTTTACTGGGGGGGGTTGGTACAGATACGCAGTATTTT	TRBV27	TRBJ2-3	NA	TRBD2
CASSPTAINQPQHF	TGTGCCAGCAGCCCCACCGCGATCAATCAGCCCCAGCATTTT	TRBV7-9	TRBJ1-5	NA	NA
CASSIVHMKFF	TGTGCCAGTAGTATTGTACACATGAAGTTCTTC	TRBV19	TRBJ2-1	NA	NA
CASTRSSGANVLTF	TGTGCCAGCACCCGGAGCTCTGGGGCCAACGTCCTGACTTTC	TRBV6-6	TRBJ2-6	NA	NA
CASSERAVAGGPGTQYF	TGTGCCAGCAGTGAAAGGGCGGTTGCGGGGGGGCCGGGGACCCAGTACTTC	TRBV2	TRBJ2-5	NA	TRBD2
CAIGWRGVVTGELFF	TGTGCCATTGGCTGGAGGGGAGTGGTAACCGGGGAGCTGTTTTTT	TRBV5-8	TRBJ2-2	NA	NA
CASSPRGWDEQFF	TGTGCCAGCAGCCCCAGGGGATGGGATGAGCAGTTCTTC	TRBV7-3	TRBJ2-1	NA	NA
CASSSGQGGKAFF	TGTGCCAGCAGCTCCGGACAGGGAGGAAAAGCTTTCTTT	TRBV11-3	TRBJ1-1	NA	TRBD1
CASSLLAGSLAEQYF	TGTGCCAGCAGCTTACTGGCGGGAAGCTTGGCCGAGCAGTACTTC	TRBV7-6	TRBJ2-7	NA	NA
CASSQGFHSGNIQYF	TGTGCCAGCAGCCAAGGATTCCACAGTGGAAACATTCAGTACTTC	TRBV3-1/TRBV3-2	TRBJ2-4	NA	NA
CASSQQERGTEAFF	TGTGCCAGCAGCCAACAGGAGCGGGGAACTGAAGCTTTCTTT	TRBV11-1	TRBJ1-1	NA	NA
CASSISQGRNGGYTF	TGTGCCAGCAGTATATCACAGGGGCGAAATGGGGGCTACACCTTC	TRBV28	TRBJ1-2	NA	TRBD1
CASSFLRGLNNSPLHF	TGTGCCAGCAGTTTCCTCAGGGGCCTAAATAATTCACCCCTCCACTTT	TRBV27	TRBJ1-6	few	NA
CATSDARQGFYNEQFF	TGTGCCACCAGTGATGCCCGACAGGGATTCTACAATGAGCAGTTCTTC	TRBV24-1	TRBJ2-1	NA	TRBD1
CATSSQGANSYEQYF	TGTGCCACCTCCTCCCAGGGGGCAAACTCCTACGAGCAGTACTTC	TRBV2	TRBJ2-7	NA	TRBD1
CASSPGGFTEAFF	TGCGCCAGCAGCCCAGGTGGATTCACTGAAGCTTTCTTT	TRBV5-1	TRBJ1-1	NA	NA
CASSSGEARNTIYF	TGTGCCAGCAGCTCTGGCGAGGCTAGAAACACCATATATTTT	TRBV9	TRBJ1-3	once	NA
CASSLKGQGASEAFF	TGCGCCAGCAGCTTGAAAGGACAGGGGGCATCTGAAGCTTTCTTT	TRBV5-1	TRBJ1-1	NA	TRBD1